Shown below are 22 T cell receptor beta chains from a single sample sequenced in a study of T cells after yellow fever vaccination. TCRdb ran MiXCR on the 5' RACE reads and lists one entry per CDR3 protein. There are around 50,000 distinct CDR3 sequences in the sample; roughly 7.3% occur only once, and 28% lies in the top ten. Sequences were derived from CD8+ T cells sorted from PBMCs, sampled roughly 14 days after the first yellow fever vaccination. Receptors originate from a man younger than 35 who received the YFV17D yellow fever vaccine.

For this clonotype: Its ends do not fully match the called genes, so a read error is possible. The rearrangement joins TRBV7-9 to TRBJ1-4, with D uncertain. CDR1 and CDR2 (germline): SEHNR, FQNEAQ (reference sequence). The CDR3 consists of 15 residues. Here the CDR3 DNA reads TGTGCCAGCAGCTCGAGCGGGCGGACTAATGAAAAACTGGTTTTT. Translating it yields CASSSSGRTNEKLVF. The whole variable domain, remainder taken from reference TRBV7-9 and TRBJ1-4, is DTGVSQNPRHKITKRGQNVTFRCDPISEHNRLYWYRQTLGQGPEFLTYFQNEAQLEKSRLLSDRFSAERPKGSFSTLEIQRTEQGDSAMYLCASSSSGRTNEKLVFGSGTQLSVL.

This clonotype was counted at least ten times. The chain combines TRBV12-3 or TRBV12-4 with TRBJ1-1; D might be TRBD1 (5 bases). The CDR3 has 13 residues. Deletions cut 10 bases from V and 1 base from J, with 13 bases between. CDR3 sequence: CATKMGGNTEAFF. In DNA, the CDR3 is TGTGCCACCAAAATGGGGGGGAACACTGAAGCTTTCTTT.

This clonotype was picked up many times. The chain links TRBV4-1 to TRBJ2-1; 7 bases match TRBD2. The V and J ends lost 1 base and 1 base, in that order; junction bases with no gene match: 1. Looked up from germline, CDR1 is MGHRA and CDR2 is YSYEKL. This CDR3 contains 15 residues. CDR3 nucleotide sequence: TGCGCCAGCAGCCAAGGGGAGGGTTCCTACAATGAGCAGTTCTTC. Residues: CASSQGEGSYNEQFF.

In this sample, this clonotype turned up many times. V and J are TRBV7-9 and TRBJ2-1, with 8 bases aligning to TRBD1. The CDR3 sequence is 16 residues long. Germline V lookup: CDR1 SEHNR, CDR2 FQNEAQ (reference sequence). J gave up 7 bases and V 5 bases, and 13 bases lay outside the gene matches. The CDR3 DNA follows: TGTGCCAGCAGCCCGAAATCCGGGACAGGATTTAATGAGCAGTTCTTC. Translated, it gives CASSPKSGTGFNEQFF. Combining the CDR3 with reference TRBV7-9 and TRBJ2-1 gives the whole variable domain DTGVSQNPRHKITKRGQNVTFRCDPISEHNRLYWYRQTLGQGPEFLTYFQNEAQLEKSRLLSDRFSAERPKGSFSTLEIQRTEQGDSAMYLCASSPKSGTGFNEQFFGPGTRLTVL.

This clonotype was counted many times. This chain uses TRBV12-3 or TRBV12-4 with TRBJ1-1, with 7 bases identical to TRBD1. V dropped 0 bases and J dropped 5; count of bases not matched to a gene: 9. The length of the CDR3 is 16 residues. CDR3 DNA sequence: TGTGCCAGCAGTTTAGCACCGACAGGGCCGGGAACTGAAGCTTTCTTT. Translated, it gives CASSLAPTGPGTEAFF.

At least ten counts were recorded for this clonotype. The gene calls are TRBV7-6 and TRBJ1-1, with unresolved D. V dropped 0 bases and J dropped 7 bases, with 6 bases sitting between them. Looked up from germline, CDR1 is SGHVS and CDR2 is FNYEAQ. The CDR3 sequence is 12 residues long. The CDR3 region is CASSLAGGEAFF. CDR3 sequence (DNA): TGTGCCAGCAGCTTAGCTGGCGGTGAAGCTTTCTTT.

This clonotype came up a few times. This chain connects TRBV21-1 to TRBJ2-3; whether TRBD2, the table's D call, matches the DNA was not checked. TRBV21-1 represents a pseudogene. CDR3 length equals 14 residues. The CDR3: CASSKAWRGDTQYF. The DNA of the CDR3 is TGTGCCAGCAGCAAAGCCTGGAGGGGAGATACGCAGTATTTT.

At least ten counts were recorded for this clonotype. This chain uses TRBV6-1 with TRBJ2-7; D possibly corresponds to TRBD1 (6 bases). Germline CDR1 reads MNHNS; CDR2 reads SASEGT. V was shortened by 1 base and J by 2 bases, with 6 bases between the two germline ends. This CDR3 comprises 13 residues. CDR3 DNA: TGTGCCAGCAGTGAAGGGACAGCCTACGAGCAGTACGTC. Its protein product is CASSEGTAYEQYV.

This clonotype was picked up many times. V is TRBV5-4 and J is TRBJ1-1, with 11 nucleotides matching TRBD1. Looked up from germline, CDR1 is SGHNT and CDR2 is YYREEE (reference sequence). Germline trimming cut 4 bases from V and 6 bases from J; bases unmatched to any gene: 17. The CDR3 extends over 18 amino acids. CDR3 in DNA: TGTGCCAGCAGCGCAAAGGACAGGGGGCTGGCGCAGCGTTCTGAAGCTTTCTTT. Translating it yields CASSAKDRGLAQRSEAFF.

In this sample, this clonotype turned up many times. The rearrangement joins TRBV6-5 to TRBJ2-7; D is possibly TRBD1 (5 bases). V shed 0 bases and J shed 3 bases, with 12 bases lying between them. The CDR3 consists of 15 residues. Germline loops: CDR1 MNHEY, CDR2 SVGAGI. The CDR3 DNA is TGTGCCAGCAGTTACTCTCCAGGGTCCAACTACGAGCAGTACTTC. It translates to CASSYSPGSNYEQYF.

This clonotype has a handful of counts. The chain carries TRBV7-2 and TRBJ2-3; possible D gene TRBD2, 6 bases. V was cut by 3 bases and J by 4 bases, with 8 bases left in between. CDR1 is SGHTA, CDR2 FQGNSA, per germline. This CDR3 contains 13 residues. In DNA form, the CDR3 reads TGTGCCAGCAGCTTGTGGGGGGCAGATACGCAGTATTTT. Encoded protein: CASSLWGADTQYF.

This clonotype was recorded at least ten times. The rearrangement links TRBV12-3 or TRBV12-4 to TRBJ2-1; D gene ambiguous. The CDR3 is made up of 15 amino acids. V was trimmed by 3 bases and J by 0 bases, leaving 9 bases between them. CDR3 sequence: CASSLDSFSYNEQFF. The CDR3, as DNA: TGTGCCAGCAGTTTGGATAGCTTCTCCTACAATGAGCAGTTCTTC.

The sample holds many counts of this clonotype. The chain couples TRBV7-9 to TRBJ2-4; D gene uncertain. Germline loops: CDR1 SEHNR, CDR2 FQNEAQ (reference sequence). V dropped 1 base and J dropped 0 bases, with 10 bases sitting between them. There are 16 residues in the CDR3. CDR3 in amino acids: CASSLVASLAKNIQYF. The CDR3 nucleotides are TGTGCCAGCAGCTTAGTGGCGTCTCTAGCCAAAAACATTCAGTACTTC.

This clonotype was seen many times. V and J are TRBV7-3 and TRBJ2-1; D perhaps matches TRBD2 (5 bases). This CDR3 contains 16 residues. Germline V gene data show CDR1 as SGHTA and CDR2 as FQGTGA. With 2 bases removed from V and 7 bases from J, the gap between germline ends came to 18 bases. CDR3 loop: CASSLARGMPENEQFF. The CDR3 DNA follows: TGTGCCAGCAGCTTAGCCCGGGGAATGCCCGAGAATGAGCAGTTCTTC.

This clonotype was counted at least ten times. Here the CDR3 DNA reads TGTGCCATCAGTGATAGGTCAATAGCCAAAAACATTCAGTACTTC. Translation: CAISDRSIAKNIQYF. The J gene is TRBJ2-4, the V gene TRBV10-3; D is uncertain. The ends were cut back, 3 bases at V and 0 bases at J, with 9 bases in the middle. This CDR3 has 15 residues. CDR1 is ENHRY and CDR2 is SYGVKD in the germline V gene.

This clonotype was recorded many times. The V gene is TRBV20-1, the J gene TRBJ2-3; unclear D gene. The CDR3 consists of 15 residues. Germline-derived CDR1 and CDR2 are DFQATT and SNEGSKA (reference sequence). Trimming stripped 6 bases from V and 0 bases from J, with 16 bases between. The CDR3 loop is CSANTLEDSTDTQYF. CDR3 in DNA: TGCAGTGCGAACACCCTAGAAGATAGCACAGATACGCAGTATTTT.

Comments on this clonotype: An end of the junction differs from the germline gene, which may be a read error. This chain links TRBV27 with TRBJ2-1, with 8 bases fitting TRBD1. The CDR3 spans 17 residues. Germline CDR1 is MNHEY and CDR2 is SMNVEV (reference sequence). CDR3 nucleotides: TGTGCCATCAGTTCCCCGCCGGGACAGGTAGGGTACAATGAGCAGTTCTTC. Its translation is CAISSPPGQVGYNEQFF.

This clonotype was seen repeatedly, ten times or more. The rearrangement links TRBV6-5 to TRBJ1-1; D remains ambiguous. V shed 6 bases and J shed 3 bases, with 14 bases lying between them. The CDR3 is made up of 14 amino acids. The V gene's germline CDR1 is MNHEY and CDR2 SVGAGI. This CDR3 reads CASRGPTVYTEAFF. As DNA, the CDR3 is TGTGCCAGCAGAGGACCAACAGTTTACACTGAAGCTTTCTTT.

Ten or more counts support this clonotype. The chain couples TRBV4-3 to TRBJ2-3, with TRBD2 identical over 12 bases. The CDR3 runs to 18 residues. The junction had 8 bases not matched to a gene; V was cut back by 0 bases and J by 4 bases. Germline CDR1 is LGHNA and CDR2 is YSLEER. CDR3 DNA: TGCGCCAGCAGCCAAGATGTAAGACTAGCGGGGGCCCCAGATACGCAGTATTTT. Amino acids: CASSQDVRLAGAPDTQYF.

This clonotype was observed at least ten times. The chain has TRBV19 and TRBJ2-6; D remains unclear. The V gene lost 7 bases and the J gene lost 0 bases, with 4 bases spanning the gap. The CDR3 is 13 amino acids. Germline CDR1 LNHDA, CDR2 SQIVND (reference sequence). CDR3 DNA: TGTGCCAGTACCATCTCTGGGGCCAACGTCCTGACTTTC. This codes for CASTISGANVLTF.

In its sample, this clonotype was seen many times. CDR3 region: CASRGQGDTGELFF. The DNA of the CDR3 is TGTGCCAGCAGAGGGCAGGGGGACACCGGGGAGCTGTTTTTT. The genes are TRBV6-2 or TRBV6-3 and TRBJ2-2; 7 bases fit TRBD1. This CDR3 region has 14 residues. With 6 bases clipped from V and 3 bases from J, the junction kept 4 bases outside the gene matches. Germline CDR1 reads MNHEY; CDR2 reads SVGEGT.

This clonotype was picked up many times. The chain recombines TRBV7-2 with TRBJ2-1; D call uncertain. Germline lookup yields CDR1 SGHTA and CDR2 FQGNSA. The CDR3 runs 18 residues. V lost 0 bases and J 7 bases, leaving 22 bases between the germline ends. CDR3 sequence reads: CASSLAAGHKNQYNEQFF. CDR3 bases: TGTGCCAGCAGCTTAGCAGCCGGGCACAAAAACCAATATAATGAGCAGTTCTTC.